The 2 T cell receptor beta chains reported below all come from one sample, sequenced in a study of OX40 agonist ivuxolimab in advanced cancers. Clones were read by immunoSEQ multiplex PCR, and TCRdb kept only the in-frame ones, dropping some. The sample includes around 58,000 clones, approximately 90% of them seen just once. The source material was CD4+ or CD8+ T cells sorted from blood, sampled in a trial of the OX40 agonist ivuxolimab. The receptors come from an adult with an advanced solid tumor such as melanoma, head and neck, liver or kidney cancer.

The chain carries TRBV25-1 and TRBJ2-7; no clear D gene. The CDR3 consists of 15 residues. CDR1 and CDR2 from the germline V gene are MGHDK and SYGVNS. Trimming cost V 1 base and J 4 bases, with 14 bases left between them. The CDR3 bases are TGTGCCAGCAGTGAATCGCTGGGAACCTCGTACGAGCAGTACTTC. It codes for CASSESLGTSYEQYF.

The genes are TRBV28 and TRBJ1-1; TRBD1 might be the D (6 bases). The V and J ends lost 5 bases and 1 base respectively, with 11 bases between them. The germline CDR1 and CDR2 sequences are MDHEN and SYDVKM. This CDR3 has 14 amino acids. CDR3 region: CASSTAQGNTEAFF. The CDR3 DNA reads as TGTGCCAGCAGTACCGCACAGGGGAACACTGAAGCTTTCTTT.